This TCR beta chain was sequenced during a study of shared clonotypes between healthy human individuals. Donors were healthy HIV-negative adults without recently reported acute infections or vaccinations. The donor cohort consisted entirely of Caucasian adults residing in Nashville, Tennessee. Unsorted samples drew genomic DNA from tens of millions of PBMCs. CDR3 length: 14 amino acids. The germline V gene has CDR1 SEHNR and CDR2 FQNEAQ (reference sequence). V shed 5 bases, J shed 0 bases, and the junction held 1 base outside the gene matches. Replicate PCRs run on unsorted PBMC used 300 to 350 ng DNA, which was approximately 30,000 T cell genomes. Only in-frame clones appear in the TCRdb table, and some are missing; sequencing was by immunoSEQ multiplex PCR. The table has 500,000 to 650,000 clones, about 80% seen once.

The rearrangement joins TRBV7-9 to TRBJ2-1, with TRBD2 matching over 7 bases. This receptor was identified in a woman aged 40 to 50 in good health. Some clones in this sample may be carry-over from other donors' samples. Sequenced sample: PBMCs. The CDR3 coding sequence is TGTGCCAGCAGCCCGGGGGGCTCCTACAATGAGCAGTTCTTC. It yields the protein CASSPGGSYNEQFF.